This entry describes one TCR beta chain. The data are from a study of patients and donors after allogeneic stem cell transplantation. TCRdb re-derived calls from the RT-PCR reads in MiXCR, one entry per CDR3 protein. Of approximately 170,000 distinct CDR3 sequences in the sample, roughly 22% were seen once. This CDR3 is built from 13 residues. Germline V CDR1 and CDR2: MNHEY, SVGAGI. V was shortened by 0 bases and J by 7 bases, with 6 bases between the two germline ends. This clonotype originated in a human donor who was either an allogeneic HSCT recipient or a stem cell or donor lymphocyte infusion donor (not recorded which). It is not recorded whose cells these are; they may come from a transplant donor. This chain uses TRBV6-5 with TRBJ2-2; D ambiguous. The sequencing input was blood, either unsorted or a sorted T cell fraction (not recorded which). The CDR3 DNA reads as TGTGCCAGCAGTTACTCTCTGGTCGGGGAGCTGTTTTTT. This translates into CASSYSLVGELFF.